This T cell receptor (beta chain) comes out of a study of a mutant IDH1 vaccine in newly diagnosed glioma. Clones were sequenced by immunoSEQ multiplex PCR, and TCRdb holds only the in-frame ones, with some missing. The top ten clones hold over 6.5% of a sample with about 96,000 clones, around 77% of them seen once. Trimming shortened V by 1 base and J by 2 bases, and 18 bases separated the two germline ends. The length of the CDR3 is 18 residues. Germline CDR1 SGHTA, CDR2 FQGNSA. Time point indicated: baseline, week 1 (first vaccination visit). As to treatment: pre-vaccination baseline after standard-of-care therapy. Only one count was recorded for this clone.

The material was PBMCs, obtained from a glioma patient treated with radiotherapy, temozolomide or both. The clonotype comes from a man aged 40-49 years with glioma. V and J are TRBV7-2 and TRBJ1-5; D possibly corresponds to TRBD1 (5 bases). The chain's CDR3 is CASSLVQGMGSGNQPQHF. DNA for the CDR3: TGTGCCAGCAGCTTAGTGCAGGGAATGGGATCCGGCAATCAGCCCCAGCATTTT.